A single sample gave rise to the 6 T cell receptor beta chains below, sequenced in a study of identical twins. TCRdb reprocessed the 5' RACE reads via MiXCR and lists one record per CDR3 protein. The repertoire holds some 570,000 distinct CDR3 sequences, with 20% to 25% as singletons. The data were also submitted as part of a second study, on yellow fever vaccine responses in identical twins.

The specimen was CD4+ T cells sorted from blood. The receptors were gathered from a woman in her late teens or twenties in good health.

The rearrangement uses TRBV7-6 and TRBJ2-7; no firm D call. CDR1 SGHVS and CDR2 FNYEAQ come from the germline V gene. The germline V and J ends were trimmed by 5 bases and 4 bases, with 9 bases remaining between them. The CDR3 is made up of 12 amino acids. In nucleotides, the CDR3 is TGTGCCAGCAGCGCAACGATTTACGAGCAGTACTTC. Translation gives CASSATIYEQYF.

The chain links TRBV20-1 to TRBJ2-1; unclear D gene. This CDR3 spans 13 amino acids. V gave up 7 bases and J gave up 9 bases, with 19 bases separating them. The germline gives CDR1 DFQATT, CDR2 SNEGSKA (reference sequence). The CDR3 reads CSVHAPTWTEQFF. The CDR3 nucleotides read TGCAGTGTCCATGCTCCTACTTGGACTGAGCAGTTCTTC.

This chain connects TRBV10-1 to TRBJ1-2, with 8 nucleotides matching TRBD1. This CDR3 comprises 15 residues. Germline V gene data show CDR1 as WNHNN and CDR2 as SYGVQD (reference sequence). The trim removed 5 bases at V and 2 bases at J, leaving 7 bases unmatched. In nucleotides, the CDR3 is TGCGCCAGCAGTATCCGGGACAGGCCCAACTATGGCTACACCTTC. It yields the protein CASSIRDRPNYGYTF.

CDR3 loop: CASSLGPRVNTEAFF. The DNA of the CDR3 is TGTGCCAGCAGCTTGGGCCCGCGGGTGAACACTGAAGCTTTCTTT. The chain recombines TRBV7-2 with TRBJ1-1; unclear D gene. Trimming took 3 bases from V and 0 from J, leaving 11 bases between them. The germline V gene has CDR1 SGHTA and CDR2 FQGNSA. The CDR3 is made up of 15 amino acids.

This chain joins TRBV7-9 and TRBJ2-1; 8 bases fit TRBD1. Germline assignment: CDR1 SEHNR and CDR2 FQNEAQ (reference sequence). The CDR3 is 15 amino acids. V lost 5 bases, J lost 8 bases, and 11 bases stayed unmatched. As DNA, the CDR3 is TGTGCCAGCAGCAAACAGGGGGGACCCATCCATGAGCAGTTCTTC. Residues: CASSKQGGPIHEQFF.

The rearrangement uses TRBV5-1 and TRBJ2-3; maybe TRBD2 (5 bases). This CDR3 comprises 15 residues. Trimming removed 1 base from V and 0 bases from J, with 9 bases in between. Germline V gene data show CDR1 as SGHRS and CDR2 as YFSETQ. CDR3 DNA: TGCGCCAGCAGCTTGAGCGGACGAAGCACAGATACGCAGTATTTT. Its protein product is CASSLSGRSTDTQYF.